This T cell receptor beta chain came from a study of blood T cell repertoires in COVID-19. The wider study: PBMCs, B-cell-depleted T cells, or T cells were the source of the cDNA or gDNA that made up the material.

The CDR3 consists of 16 residues. Germline assignment: CDR1 LGHDT and CDR2 YNNKEL (reference sequence). V shed 4 bases, J shed 5 bases, and the junction held 9 bases outside the gene matches. Study processing details: By means of reference gene primer amplification, nucleated cell counts were estimated. Only in-frame clones appear in the TCRdb table, and some are missing; sequencing was by immunoSEQ multiplex PCR. Clonal size and the V and J genes are those of that table, whereas D and trimming came from the DNA. The data hold fewer than 110,000 clones, with 85% observed a single time. Sequenced material: peripheral blood. The rearrangement links TRBV3-1 (or the pseudogene TRBV3-2) to TRBJ2-3; TRBD1 matches at 10 bases. This TCR was recovered from a woman in her 70s with active or convalescent COVID-19. CDR3 sequence: CASSLLRDRGGDTQYF. The CDR3 DNA follows: TGTGCCAGCAGCCTCCTCCGGGACAGGGGTGGAGATACGCAGTATTTT.